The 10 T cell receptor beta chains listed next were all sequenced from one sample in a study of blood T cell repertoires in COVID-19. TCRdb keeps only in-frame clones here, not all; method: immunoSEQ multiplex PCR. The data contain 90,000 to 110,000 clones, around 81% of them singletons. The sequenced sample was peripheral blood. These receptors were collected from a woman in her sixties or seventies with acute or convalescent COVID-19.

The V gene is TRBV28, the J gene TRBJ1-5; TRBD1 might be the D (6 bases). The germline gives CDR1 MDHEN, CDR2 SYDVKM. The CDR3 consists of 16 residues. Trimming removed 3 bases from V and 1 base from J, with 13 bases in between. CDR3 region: CASSLVAGQSNQPQHF. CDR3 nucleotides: TGTGCCAGCAGTTTGGTGGCCGGACAGAGCAATCAGCCCCAGCATTTT.

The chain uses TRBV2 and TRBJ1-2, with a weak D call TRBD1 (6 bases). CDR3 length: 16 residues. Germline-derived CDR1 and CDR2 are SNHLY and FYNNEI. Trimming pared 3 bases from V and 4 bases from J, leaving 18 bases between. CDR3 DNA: TGTGCCAGCAGTGACGGTGGGGCAGGGGTTAGCTATGGCTACACCTTC. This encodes CASSDGGAGVSYGYTF.

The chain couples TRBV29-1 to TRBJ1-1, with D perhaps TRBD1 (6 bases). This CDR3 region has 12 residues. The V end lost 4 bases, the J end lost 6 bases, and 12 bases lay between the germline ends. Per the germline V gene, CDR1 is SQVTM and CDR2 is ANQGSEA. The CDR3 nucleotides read TGCAGCGTTGGAAGGGGGGGAGCTGAAGCTTTCTTT. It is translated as CSVGRGGAEAFF.

The CDR3 loop is CAWSEALAGVTNNEQFF. CDR3 bases: TGTGCCTGGAGTGAAGCACTAGCGGGAGTTACCAACAATGAGCAGTTCTTC. The J gene is TRBJ2-1, the V gene TRBV30; 11 nucleotides match TRBD2. Germline loops: CDR1 GTSNPN, CDR2 SVGIG (reference sequence). This CDR3 has 17 residues. The ends lost 1 base at V and 5 bases at J; junction bases unmatched: 10.

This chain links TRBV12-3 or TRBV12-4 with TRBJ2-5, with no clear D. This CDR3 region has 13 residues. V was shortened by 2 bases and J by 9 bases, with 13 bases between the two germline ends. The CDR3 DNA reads TGTGCCAGCAGTTTAATGGGCGACGGCCCCCAGTACTTC. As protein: CASSLMGDGPQYF.

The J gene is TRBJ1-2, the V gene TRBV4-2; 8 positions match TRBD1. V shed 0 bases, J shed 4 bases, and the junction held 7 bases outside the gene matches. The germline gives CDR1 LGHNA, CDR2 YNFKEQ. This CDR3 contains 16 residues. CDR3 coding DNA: TGTGCCAGCAGCCAAGATAGTGGACAGGGCTTCTATGGCTACACCTTC. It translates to CASSQDSGQGFYGYTF.

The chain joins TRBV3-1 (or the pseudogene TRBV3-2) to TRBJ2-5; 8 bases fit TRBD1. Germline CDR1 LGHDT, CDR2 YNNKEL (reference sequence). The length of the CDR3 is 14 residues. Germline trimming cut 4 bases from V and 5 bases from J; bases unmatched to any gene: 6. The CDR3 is CASSLFRDRETQYF. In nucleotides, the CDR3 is TGTGCCAGCAGCCTTTTCAGGGACAGGGAGACCCAGTACTTC.

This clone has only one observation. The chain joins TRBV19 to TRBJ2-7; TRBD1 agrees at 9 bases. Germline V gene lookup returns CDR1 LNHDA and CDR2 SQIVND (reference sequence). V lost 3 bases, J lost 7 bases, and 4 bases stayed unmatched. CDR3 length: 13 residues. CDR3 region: CASSITGGGEQYF. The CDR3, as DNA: TGTGCCAGTAGTATTACAGGGGGCGGTGAGCAGTACTTC.

The CDR3 reads CASSVDIGSSGNTIYF. The CDR3 region has the DNA TGTGCCAGCAGCGTCGACATCGGGAGTTCTGGAAACACCATATATTTT. The chain employs TRBV9 and TRBJ1-3; D is uncertain. Germline CDR1 reads SGDLS; CDR2 reads YYNGEE. The V end lost 2 bases, the J end lost 1 base, and 13 bases lay between the germline ends. CDR3 length equals 16 residues.

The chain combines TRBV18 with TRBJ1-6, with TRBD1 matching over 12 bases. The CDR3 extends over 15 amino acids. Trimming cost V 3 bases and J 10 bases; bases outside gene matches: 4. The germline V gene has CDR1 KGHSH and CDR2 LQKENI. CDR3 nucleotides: TGTGCCAGCTCACCCGGGACAGGGGGCCAATCACCCCTCCACTTT. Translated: CASSPGTGGQSPLHF.